The 2 T cell receptor beta chains in this list originate from one sample, sequenced in a study of cytomegalovirus exposure and HLA in healthy donors. Both 60 Vbeta primers and 13 Jbeta primers went into the PCR. Repertoires were generated with immunoSEQ multiplex PCR, while TCRdb's copy carries only in-frame clones and drops some. The table includes around 110,000 clones, around 76% detected once. Specimen: PBMCs. The receptor source for this set is a woman in her forties or fifties in good health and CMV-seropositive.

The DNA for the CDR3 is TGCGCCAGCAGCTTGGAGCTAGCGGGGGTTGGTACCGATGAGCAGTTCTTC. Translation: CASSLELAGVGTDEQFF. V is TRBV5-1 and J is TRBJ2-1; 10 bases are shared with TRBD2. From germline, CDR1 is SGHRS and CDR2 YFSETQ. After removal of 0 bases from V and 8 bases from J, the junction contained 11 bases not matched to a gene. The CDR3 has 17 residues.

The chain has TRBV10-3 and TRBJ1-2; D is ambiguous. Looked up from germline, CDR1 is ENHRY and CDR2 is SYGVKD. The V end lost 2 bases, the J end lost 3 bases, and 7 bases lay between the germline ends. This CDR3 spans 13 amino acids. As DNA, the CDR3 is TGTGCCATCAGTGAGCCCAGGCACTATGGCTACACCTTC. Its protein product is CAISEPRHYGYTF.